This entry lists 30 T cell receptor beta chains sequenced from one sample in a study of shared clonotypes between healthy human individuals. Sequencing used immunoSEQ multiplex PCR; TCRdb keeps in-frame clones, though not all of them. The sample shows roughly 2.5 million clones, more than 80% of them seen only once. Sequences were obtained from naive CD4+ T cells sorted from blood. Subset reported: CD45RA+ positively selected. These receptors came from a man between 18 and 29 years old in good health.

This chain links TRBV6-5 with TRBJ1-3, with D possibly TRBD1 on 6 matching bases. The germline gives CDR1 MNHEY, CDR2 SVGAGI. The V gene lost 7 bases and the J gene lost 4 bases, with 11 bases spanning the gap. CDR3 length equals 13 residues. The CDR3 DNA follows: TGTGCCAGCACACAAGGACAGGGAAACACCATATATTTT. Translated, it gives CASTQGQGNTIYF.

The CDR3 here is CATRAGGLQETQYF. For the CDR3, the DNA is TGTGCCACCCGGGCGGGAGGCCTCCAAGAGACCCAGTACTTC. The V call is TRBV2, the J call TRBJ2-5, with TRBD2 identical over 8 bases. The CDR3 loop spans 14 amino acids. The V gene's germline CDR1 is SNHLY and CDR2 FYNNEI. The junction had 8 bases not matched to a gene; V was cut back by 10 bases and J by 1 base.

CDR3: CATSSRQGGEQYF. DNA of the CDR3: TGTGCCACCAGCAGTCGACAGGGTGGCGAGCAGTACTTC. This chain uses TRBV15 with TRBJ2-7; 7 positions match TRBD1. The V gene's germline CDR1 is LNHNV and CDR2 YYDKDF (reference sequence). This CDR3 is 13 amino acids long. Trimming took 3 bases from V and 6 from J; bases not matched to a gene: 5.

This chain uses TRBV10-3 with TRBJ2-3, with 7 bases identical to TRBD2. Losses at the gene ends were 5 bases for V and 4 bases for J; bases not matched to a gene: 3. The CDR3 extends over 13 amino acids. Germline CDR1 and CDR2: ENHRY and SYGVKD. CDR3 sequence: CAISTTSPDTQYF. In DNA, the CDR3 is TGTGCCATCAGTACGACTAGCCCAGATACGCAGTATTTT.

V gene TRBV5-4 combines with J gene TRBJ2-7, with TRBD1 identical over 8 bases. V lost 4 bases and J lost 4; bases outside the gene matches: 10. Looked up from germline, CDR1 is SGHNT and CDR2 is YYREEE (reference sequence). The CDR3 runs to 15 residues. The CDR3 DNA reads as TGTGCCAGCAGCACAGGGACAGGATACCTTTACGAGCAGTACTTC. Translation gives CASSTGTGYLYEQYF.

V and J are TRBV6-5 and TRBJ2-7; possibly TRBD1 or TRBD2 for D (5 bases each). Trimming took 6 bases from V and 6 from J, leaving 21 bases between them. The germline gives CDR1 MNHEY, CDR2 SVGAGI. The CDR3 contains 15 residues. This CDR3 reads CASRTGTKRPLEQYF. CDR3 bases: TGTGCCAGCAGAACCGGGACCAAACGGCCCCTCGAGCAGTACTTC.

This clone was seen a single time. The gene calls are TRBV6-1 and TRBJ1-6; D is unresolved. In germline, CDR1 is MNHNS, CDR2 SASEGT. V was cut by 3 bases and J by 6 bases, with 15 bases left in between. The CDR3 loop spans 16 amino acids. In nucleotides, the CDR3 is TGTGCCAGCAGTGATGTCAGCCACCCCTCTAATTCACCCCTCCACTTT. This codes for CASSDVSHPSNSPLHF.

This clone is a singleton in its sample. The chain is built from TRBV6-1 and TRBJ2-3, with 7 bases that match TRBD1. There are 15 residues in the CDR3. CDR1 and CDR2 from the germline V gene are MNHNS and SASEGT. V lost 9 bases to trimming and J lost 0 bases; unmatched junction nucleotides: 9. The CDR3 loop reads CASRGPGQSTDTQYF. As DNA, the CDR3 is TGTGCCAGTAGGGGTCCGGGACAGAGCACAGATACGCAGTATTTT.

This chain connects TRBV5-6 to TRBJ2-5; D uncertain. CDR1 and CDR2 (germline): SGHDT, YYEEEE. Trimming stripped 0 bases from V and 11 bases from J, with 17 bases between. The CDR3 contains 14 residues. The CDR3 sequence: CASSLVGYFPLQYF. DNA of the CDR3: TGTGCCAGCAGCTTGGTTGGGTACTTCCCTCTGCAGTACTTC.

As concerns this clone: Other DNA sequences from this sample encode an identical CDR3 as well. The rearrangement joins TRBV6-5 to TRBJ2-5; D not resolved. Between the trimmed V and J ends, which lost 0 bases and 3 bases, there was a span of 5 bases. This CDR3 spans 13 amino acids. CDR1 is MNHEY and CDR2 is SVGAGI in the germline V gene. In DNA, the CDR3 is TGTGCCAGCAGTTACTCTAGGAAAGAGACCCAGTACTTC. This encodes CASSYSRKETQYF.

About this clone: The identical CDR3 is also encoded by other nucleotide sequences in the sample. CDR3 sequence reads: CASSMGGNQPQHF. CDR3 coding DNA: TGTGCCAGTAGTATGGGCGGCAATCAGCCCCAGCATTTT. This chain connects TRBV19 to TRBJ1-5; D not certain. Germline V gene sequence: CDR1 LNHDA, CDR2 SQIVND (reference sequence). This CDR3 is built from 13 residues. Deletions cut 3 bases from V and 2 bases from J, with 5 bases between.

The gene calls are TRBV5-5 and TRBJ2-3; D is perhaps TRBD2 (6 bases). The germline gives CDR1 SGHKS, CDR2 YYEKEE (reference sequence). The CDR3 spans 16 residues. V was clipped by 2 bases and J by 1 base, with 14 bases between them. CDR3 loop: CASSFASPSGTDTQYF. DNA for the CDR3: TGTGCCAGCAGCTTCGCATCACCTAGCGGCACAGATACGCAGTATTTT.

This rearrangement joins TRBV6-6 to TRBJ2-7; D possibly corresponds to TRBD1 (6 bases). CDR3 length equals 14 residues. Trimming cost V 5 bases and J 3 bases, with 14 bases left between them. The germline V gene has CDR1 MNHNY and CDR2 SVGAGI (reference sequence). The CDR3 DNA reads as TGTGCCAGCAGTGCCACCGGGACACTCTACGAGCAGTACTTC. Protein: CASSATGTLYEQYF.

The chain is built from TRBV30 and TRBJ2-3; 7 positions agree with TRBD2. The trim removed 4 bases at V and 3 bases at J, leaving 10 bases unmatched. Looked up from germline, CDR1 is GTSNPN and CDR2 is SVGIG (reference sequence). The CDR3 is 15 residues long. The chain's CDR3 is CAWTLGGSRTDTQYF. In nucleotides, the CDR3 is TGTGCCTGGACTCTGGGGGGGTCGCGGACAGATACGCAGTATTTT.

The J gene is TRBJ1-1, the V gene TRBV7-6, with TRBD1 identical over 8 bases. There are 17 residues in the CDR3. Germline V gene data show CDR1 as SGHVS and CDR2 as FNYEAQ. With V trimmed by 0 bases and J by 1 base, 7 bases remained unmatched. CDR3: CASSLATGGLANTEAFF. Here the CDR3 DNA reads TGTGCCAGCAGCTTAGCCACAGGGGGATTAGCGAACACTGAAGCTTTCTTT.

This CDR3 reads CASRPGPGAAGELFF. CDR3 in DNA: TGTGCCAGCAGACCAGGGCCAGGGGCAGCTGGGGAGCTGTTTTTT. The chain uses TRBV7-2 and TRBJ2-2; a possible D gene is TRBD1 (6 bases). CDR1 and CDR2 (germline): SGHTA, FQGNSA. The CDR3 is 15 residues long. Trimming cost V 6 bases and J 8 bases, with 19 bases left between them.

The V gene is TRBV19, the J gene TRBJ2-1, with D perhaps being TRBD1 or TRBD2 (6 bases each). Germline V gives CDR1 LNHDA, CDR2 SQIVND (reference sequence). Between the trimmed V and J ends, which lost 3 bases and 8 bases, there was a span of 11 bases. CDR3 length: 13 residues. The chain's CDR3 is CASSIEGEDEQFF. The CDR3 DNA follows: TGTGCCAGTAGTATTGAGGGGGAGGATGAGCAGTTCTTC.

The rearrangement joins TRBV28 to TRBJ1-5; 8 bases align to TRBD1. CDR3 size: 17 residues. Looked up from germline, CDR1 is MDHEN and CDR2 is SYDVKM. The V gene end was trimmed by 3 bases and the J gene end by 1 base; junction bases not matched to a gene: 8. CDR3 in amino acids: CASSLASGTGSNQPQHF. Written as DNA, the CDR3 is TGTGCCAGCAGTTTGGCGTCCGGGACAGGCAGCAATCAGCCCCAGCATTTT.

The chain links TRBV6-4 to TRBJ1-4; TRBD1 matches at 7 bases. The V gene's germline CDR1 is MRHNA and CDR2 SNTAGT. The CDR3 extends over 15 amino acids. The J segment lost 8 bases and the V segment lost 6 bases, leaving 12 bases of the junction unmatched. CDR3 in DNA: TGTGCCAGCAGGCCCGGTAAGGGGGCGCACGAAAAACTGTTTTTT. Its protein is CASRPGKGAHEKLFF.

CDR3 DNA sequence: TGCGCCAGCAGCCGGAACGGGGGGCTCTACCAAGAGACCCAGTACTTC. This translates into CASSRNGGLYQETQYF. This chain connects TRBV5-1 to TRBJ2-5; possible D gene TRBD2, 7 bases. Trimming left V 4 bases short and J 0 bases short, with 16 bases between. Per the germline V gene, CDR1 is SGHRS and CDR2 is YFSETQ. The CDR3 has 16 amino acids. The full variable domain, with the rest looked up from reference TRBV5-1 and TRBJ2-5, is KAGVTQTPRYLIKTRGQQVTLSCSPISGHRSVSWYQQTPGQGLQFLFEYFSETQRNKGNFPGRFSGRQFSNSRSEMNVSTLELGDSALYLCASSRNGGLYQETQYFGPGTRLLVL.

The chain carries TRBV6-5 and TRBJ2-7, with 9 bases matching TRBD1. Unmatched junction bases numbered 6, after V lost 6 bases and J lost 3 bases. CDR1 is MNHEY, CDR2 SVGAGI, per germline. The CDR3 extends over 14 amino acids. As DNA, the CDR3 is TGTGCCAGCAGCCCCGGGACAGGGAACTACGAGCAGTACTTC. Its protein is CASSPGTGNYEQYF.

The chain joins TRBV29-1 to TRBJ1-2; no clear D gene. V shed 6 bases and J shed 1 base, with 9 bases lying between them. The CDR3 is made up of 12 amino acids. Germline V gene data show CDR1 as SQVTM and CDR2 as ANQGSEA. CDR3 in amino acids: CSVGEINYGYTF. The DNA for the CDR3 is TGCAGCGTCGGAGAAATTAACTATGGCTACACCTTC.

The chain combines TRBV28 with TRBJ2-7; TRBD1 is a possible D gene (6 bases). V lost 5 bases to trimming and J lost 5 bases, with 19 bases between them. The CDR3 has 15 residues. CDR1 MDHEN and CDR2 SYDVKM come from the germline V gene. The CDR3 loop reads CASSPNRRGKDEQYF. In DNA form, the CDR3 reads TGTGCCAGCAGTCCAAATCGAAGGGGGAAGGACGAGCAGTACTTC.

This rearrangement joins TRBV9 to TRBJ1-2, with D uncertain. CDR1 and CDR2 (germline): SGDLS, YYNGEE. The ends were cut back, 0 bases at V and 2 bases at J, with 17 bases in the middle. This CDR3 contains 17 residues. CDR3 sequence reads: CASSVELKSAGNYGYTF. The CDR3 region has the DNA TGTGCCAGCAGCGTAGAACTCAAGTCGGCGGGGAACTATGGCTACACCTTC.

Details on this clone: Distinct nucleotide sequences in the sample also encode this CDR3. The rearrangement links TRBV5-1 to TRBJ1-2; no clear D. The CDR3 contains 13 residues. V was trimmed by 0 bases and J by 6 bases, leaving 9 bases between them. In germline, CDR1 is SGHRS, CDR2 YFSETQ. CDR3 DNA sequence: TGCGCCAGCAGCTTGGGTCAGGCCGATGGCTACACCTTC. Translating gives CASSLGQADGYTF.

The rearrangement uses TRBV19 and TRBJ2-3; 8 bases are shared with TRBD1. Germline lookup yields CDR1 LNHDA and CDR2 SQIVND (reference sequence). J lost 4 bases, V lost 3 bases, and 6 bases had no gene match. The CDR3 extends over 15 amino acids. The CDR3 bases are TGTGCCAGTAGTATTGGCGACAGGGGATCAGATACGCAGTATTTT. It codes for CASSIGDRGSDTQYF.

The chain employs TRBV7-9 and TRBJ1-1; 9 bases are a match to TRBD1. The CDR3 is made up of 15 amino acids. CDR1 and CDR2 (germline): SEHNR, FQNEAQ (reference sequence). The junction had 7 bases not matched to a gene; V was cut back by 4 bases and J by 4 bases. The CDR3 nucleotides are TGTGCCAGCAGCTCACCTGGACAGGGGATCACTGAAGCTTTCTTT. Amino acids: CASSSPGQGITEAFF.

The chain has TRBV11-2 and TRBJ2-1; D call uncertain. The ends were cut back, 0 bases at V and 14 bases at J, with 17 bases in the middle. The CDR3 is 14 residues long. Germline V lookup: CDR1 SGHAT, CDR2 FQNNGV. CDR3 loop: CASSLDPSSPWEFF. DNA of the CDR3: TGTGCCAGCAGCTTAGATCCTTCCAGTCCCTGGGAGTTCTTC.

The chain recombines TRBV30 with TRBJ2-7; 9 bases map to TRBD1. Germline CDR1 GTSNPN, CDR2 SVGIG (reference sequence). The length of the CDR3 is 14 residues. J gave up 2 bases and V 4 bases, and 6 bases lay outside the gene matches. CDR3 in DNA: TGTGCCTGGACCCCGACAGGGGGTCCCTACGAGCAGTACTTC. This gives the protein CAWTPTGGPYEQYF.

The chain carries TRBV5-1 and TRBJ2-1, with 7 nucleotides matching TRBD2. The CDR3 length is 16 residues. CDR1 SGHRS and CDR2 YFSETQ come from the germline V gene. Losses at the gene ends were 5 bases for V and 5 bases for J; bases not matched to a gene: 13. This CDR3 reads CASRPLGGSPNNEQFF. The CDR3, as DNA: TGCGCCAGCAGGCCCCTCGGGGGGTCCCCTAACAATGAGCAGTTCTTC.